The clone carrying this TCR beta chain was counted once. The antigen is undetermined. This sample was taken from a study of T cell responses to AZD1222 COVID-19 vaccine. Notes on the study in general: Elevations in Spike-specific TCR breadth and depth followed administration of two AZD1222 doses. Reports say nearly half of spike-specific TCRs go after unmutated variant regions. With dominance at 160-218 and 743-854, vaccine-associated CD4 TCRs spanned spike.

Repertoires were generated with immunoSEQ multiplex PCR, while TCRdb's copy carries only in-frame clones and drops some. The table lists 140,000 or so clones, about 91% of them singletons, with approximately 3.7% in the top ten. This TCR came from an adult in good health. The specimen comprised peripheral blood, sampled on day 0 of AZD1222 vaccination.

The CDR3, as DNA: TGTGCCAGCAGTGACACCGAGACAGGGACTGCTTTCTTT. Protein product: CASSDTETGTAFF. The genes are TRBV6-4 and TRBJ1-1; 7 bases match TRBD1. This CDR3 is 13 amino acids long. V dropped 2 bases and J dropped 11; count of bases not matched to a gene: 8. From germline, CDR1 is MRHNA and CDR2 SNTAGT.